The source of this T cell receptor beta chain is a study of cytotoxic CD8 clonotypes in ibrutinib-treated CLL. In the study overall: Within the patient group, around twelve were relapsed/refractory and some 16 treatment-naive, and about 18 were IGHV unmutated. Recorded responses included 24 partial and 2 complete; following median about 68 months, roughly 15 stayed remitted and roughly twelve progressed.

Germline V CDR1 and CDR2: WSHSY, SAAADI. The V gene lost 6 bases and the J gene lost 3 bases, with 12 bases spanning the gap. This CDR3 has 14 residues. The assay was immunoSEQ multiplex PCR, and TCRdb's table has in-frame clones only and misses some. The sample lists some 300,000 clones; around four fifths were seen once. Whole-study findings and limits: Stable or contracted on treatment, public clonotypes were also uncommon. Relative to age-matched healthy donors, clonality at baseline was higher, and it tracked circulating CD8+ T-cell counts.

Comment on this clone: The antigen remains undetermined.

Sample: PBMCs, taken before ibrutinib treatment. The chain has TRBV10-2 and TRBJ1-5; the D gene is possibly TRBD1 (5 bases). The clonotype comes from a human donor with chronic lymphocytic leukemia. This CDR3 reads CASSDDSLNQPQHF. The CDR3 DNA reads as TGCGCCAGCAGCGATGACAGCCTCAATCAGCCCCAGCATTTT.